The text below deals with one T cell receptor (beta chain). The data originate from a study of blood T cell repertoires in COVID-19. Study as a whole: The United States, Italy and Spain provided the acute and convalescent COVID-19 samples. Nucleic acid was either cDNA or gDNA, and it came from T cells, B-cell-depleted T cells, or PBMCs.

This CDR3 is 15 amino acids long. CDR1 SGHDN and CDR2 FVKESK come from the germline V gene. Unmatched junction bases numbered 2, after V lost 4 bases and J lost 1 base. Per the original methods: Amplification of reference gene primers provided the estimated nucleated cell counts. The repertoire was sequenced with immunoSEQ multiplex PCR; TCRdb's copy has only in-frame clones and lacks some. Clonal size and the V and J genes are those of that table, whereas D and trimming came from the DNA. The table lists over 250,000 clones, 89% of them singletons, with around 2% in the top ten. The clonotype originates from a man in his fifties or sixties with acute or convalescent COVID-19. The V call is TRBV14, the J call TRBJ2-3; TRBD1 agrees at 10 bases. Sequences were obtained from peripheral blood. DNA of the CDR3: TGTGCCAGCAGCCCCGGACAGGGGGGCACAGATACGCAGTATTTT. Encoded protein: CASSPGQGGTDTQYF.